The 5 T cell receptor beta chains below all came from one sample that was sequenced in a study of T cells in Graves' hyperthyroidism and ophthalmopathy. Researchers amplified the TCR beta CDR3 regions from RNA transcripts. In the first-round RT-PCR of the TCR CDR3, the HTBI primer set was used. MiXCR, run by TCRdb on the multiplex PCR reads, gives a single entry per CDR3 protein. Among about 760,000 distinct CDR3 sequences listed, roughly a third were seen once. The sample taken for sequencing was blood. All receptors derive from a woman aged 40-49 years with Graves' hyperthyroidism.

This clonotype was counted at least ten times. The V gene is TRBV20-1, the J gene TRBJ1-3; D possibly corresponds to TRBD1 (6 bases). In germline, CDR1 is DFQATT, CDR2 SNEGSKA (reference sequence). The CDR3 loop spans 14 amino acids. V was clipped by 1 base and J by 7 bases, with 14 bases between them. In nucleotides, the CDR3 is TGCAGTGCTAGAGTTCAAACAGGGCCGAACACCATATATTTT. Amino acid sequence: CSARVQTGPNTIYF.

This clonotype has at least ten counts. CDR3 residues: CASSQGEVNYGYTF. The CDR3 DNA is TGCGCCAGCAGCCAAGGGGAGGTTAACTATGGCTACACCTTC. The chain carries TRBV4-1 and TRBJ1-2; D ambiguous. This CDR3 has 14 amino acids. Trimming took off 1 base at V and 1 base at J, with 7 bases between the two ends. Germline V gene data show CDR1 as MGHRA and CDR2 as YSYEKL.

This clonotype was picked up a small number of times. The chain carries TRBV20-1 and TRBJ1-1; TRBD1 aligns across 7 bases. The V segment lost 2 bases and the J segment 10 bases; nucleotides outside the gene matches: 13. Germline assignment: CDR1 DFQATT and CDR2 SNEGSKA (reference sequence). The CDR3 loop spans 14 amino acids. CDR3 region: CSARTGTANSGAFF. The CDR3 DNA is TGCAGTGCTAGAACTGGGACAGCTAATTCGGGAGCTTTCTTT.

The chain has TRBV7-8 and TRBJ1-4; unclear D gene. This CDR3 spans 17 amino acids. Germline assignment: CDR1 SGHVS and CDR2 FQNEAQ. V was clipped by 5 bases and J by 8 bases, with 24 bases between them. In nucleotides, the CDR3 is TGTGCCAGCAGCCCCTCATCAGGTCGAGGTGGTCAGGAAAAACTGTTTTTT. This sequence encodes CASSPSSGRGGQEKLFF.

This chain uses TRBV19 with TRBJ1-5, with D possibly being TRBD1 (6 bases). CDR3 size: 14 residues. Trimming shortened V by 9 bases and J by 1 base, and 13 bases separated the two germline ends. CDR1 LNHDA and CDR2 SQIVND come from the germline V gene (reference sequence). CDR3 DNA: TGTGCCAGCGGGGGGGGGGCCAGCAATCAGCCCCAGCATTTT. Translating it yields CASGGGASNQPQHF.